The entry that follows covers one TCR beta chain sequence. The data were obtained in a study of blood T cell repertoires in COVID-19. Enrollees, about 18 to 95 years old, lived in approximately 25 US areas. Germline-derived CDR1 and CDR2 are SGHTA and FQGNSA. V shed 2 bases and J 7 bases; nucleotides not matched to a gene: 9. This CDR3 contains 15 residues. The repertoire was sequenced with immunoSEQ multiplex PCR; TCRdb's copy has only in-frame clones and lacks some. Of roughly 170,000 clones listed, less than 85% are singletons. The rearrangement uses TRBV7-2 and TRBJ2-7; TRBD2 matches 9 bases. Sequencing used PBMCs or T cells enriched from blood (not recorded which). The TCR was taken from a man aged 55 to 69 who had recovered from COVID-19. CDR3 bases: TGTGCCAGCAGCTTAAGTGCTAGCGGGGATCGGGAGCAGTACTTC. Its translation: CASSLSASGDREQYF. The whole variable domain, remainder taken from reference TRBV7-2 and TRBJ2-7, is GAGVSQSPSNKVTEKGKDVELRCDPISGHTALYWYRQSLGQGLEFLIYFQGNSAPDKSGLPSDRFSAERTGGSVSTLTIQRTQQEDSAVYLCASSLSASGDREQYFGPGTRLTVT.